This is a list of T cell receptor beta chains from one sample in a study of neurological immune-mediated disorders. TCRdb used MiXCR to reprocess the 5' RACE reads, holding one entry per CDR3 protein. This sample has 35,000 or so distinct CDR3 sequences, with under 4% found just once. Sequenced: PBMCs. The source is an older woman with multiple sclerosis. Both conserved end residues are part of each CDR3. The D gene is left open where the match is weak. Size tells how often a clone was seen (once, few, many) or the class of an expanded clone, and some rows leave it out.

d_gene	abundance	len	v_gene	j_gene	CDR3aa	CDR3nt
.	many	15	TRBV5-1	TRBJ1-2	CASSPKSRVNYGYTF	TGCGCCAGCAGCCCGAAGTCAAGGGTAAACTATGGCTACACCTTC
.	many	19	TRBV7-2	TRBJ2-1	CASSLYLPRNGVRRGEQFF	TGTGCCAGCAGCTTATACCTCCCCCGTAACGGGGTGCGTAGGGGTGAGCAGTTCTTC
TRBD2	many	13	TRBV20-1	TRBJ2-7	CSASSGARYEQYF	TGCAGTGCTTCCAGCGGGGCCCGCTACGAGCAGTACTTC
TRBD1	many	15	TRBV12-3/TRBV12-4	TRBJ2-3	CASNPRQGRTDTQYF	TGTGCCAGCAACCCCCGACAGGGGCGAACAGATACGCAGTATTTT
.	few	14	TRBV7-9	TRBJ2-7	CASSPADGTYEQYF	TGTGCCAGCAGCCCAGCAGACGGCACCTACGAGCAGTACTTC
TRBD2	few	14	TRBV20-1	TRBJ2-3	CSARGTSGGDTQYF	TGCAGTGCTAGGGGGACTAGCGGGGGTGATACGCAGTATTTT
.	many	15	TRBV5-1	TRBJ2-7	CASSSRDGFLGEQYF	TGCGCCAGCAGCTCCCGGGACGGTTTCTTGGGGGAGCAGTACTTC
.	many	15	TRBV11-2	TRBJ2-4	CASTPLTGSKNIQYF	TGTGCCAGCACCCCTTTGACTGGTTCCAAAAACATTCAGTACTTC
.	many	15	TRBV12-3/TRBV12-4	TRBJ1-2	CASSTLPGSDYGYTF	TGTGCCAGCAGTACTCTCCCCGGGTCCGACTATGGCTACACCTTC
TRBD2	many	18	TRBV5-1	TRBJ2-7	CASSLDPRLAGSSYEQYF	TGCGCCAGCAGCTTGGACCCCCGACTAGCGGGTAGCTCCTACGAGCAGTACTTC
TRBD1	many	15	TRBV2	TRBJ2-7	CASTIGQGAQGEQYF	TGTGCCAGCACGATTGGACAGGGGGCGCAAGGCGAGCAGTACTTC
.	.	15	TRBV28	TRBJ1-2	CASYKGPKANYGYTF	TGTGCCAGCTACAAAGGCCCCAAAGCTAACTATGGCTACACCTTC
.	many	12	TRBV5-1	TRBJ2-1	CASSIRGNEQFF	TGCGCCAGCAGCATCAGGGGAAATGAGCAGTTCTTC
TRBD1	many	15	TRBV28	TRBJ1-5	CASRSQGVEYQPQHF	TGTGCCAGCAGATCACAGGGGGTTGAGTACCAGCCCCAGCATTTT
TRBD1	many	19	TRBV7-8	TRBJ2-1	CASSLTSTFGFRGYNEQFF	TGTGCCAGCAGCTTAACCTCGACGTTCGGCTTCAGGGGGTACAATGAGCAGTTCTTC
TRBD2	many	15	TRBV20-1	TRBJ2-7	CSAKLGTSGGSEQYF	TGCAGTGCTAAATTAGGGACTAGCGGGGGGAGCGAGCAGTACTTC
.	many	14	TRBV6-1	TRBJ1-5	CASVKVSVGQPQHF	TGTGCCAGCGTTAAAGTGTCGGTAGGTCAGCCCCAGCATTTT